Described below is a single TCR beta chain sequence and its context. Its antigen is unidentified. These data come from a study of cytomegalovirus exposure and HLA in healthy donors. Regarding the study as a whole: TCR beta chains numbering some 150 were designated cytomegalovirus-associated. Across donors, presence/absence analyses took sequencing depth to be roughly uniform.

Those who donated were healthy bone marrow donors. Vbeta (60) and Jbeta (13) primers were used in the PCR. Profiling relied on immunoSEQ multiplex PCR, and the TCRdb table lists in-frame clones only, not all of them. The sample yields about 110,000 clones, 79% seen once. Sequenced: PBMCs. The source of this sequence is a woman between 40 and 50 years old in good health and CMV-seronegative.

This CDR3 is CASSAGQGSNQPQHF. CDR3 coding DNA: TGTGCCAGCAGCGCGGGACAGGGTTCAAATCAGCCCCAGCATTTT. V gene TRBV7-6 combines with J gene TRBJ1-5; 9 positions agree with TRBD1. CDR1 and CDR2 from the germline V gene are SGHVS and FNYEAQ. The CDR3 loop spans 15 amino acids. V gave up 5 bases and J gave up 4 bases; unmatched junction bases: 6.